The rows below give T cell receptor beta chains drawn from one sample of a study of blood T cell repertoires in COVID-19. Produced via immunoSEQ multiplex PCR; TCRdb's table is partial and in-frame only. This table holds 300,000 to 350,000 clones, roughly 90% found once. The specimen was peripheral blood. These receptors were taken from a woman aged 55-75 years with COVID-19, enrolled during active disease. CDR3s include the opening cysteine and the closing phenylalanine or tryptophan. Each record gives: CDR3 protein, CDR3 length, clone size, V gene, J gene. The listing skips clone size in some rows; elsewhere it reads once, few, many or a size class.

CDR3: CSVSSRGGYTF
length: 11
size: NA
V: TRBV20-1
J: TRBJ1-2

CDR3: CSVGTGSEQYF
length: 11
size: once
V: TRBV29-1
J: TRBJ2-7

CDR3: CASSFFSGGSTDTQYF
length: 16
size: NA
V: TRBV19
J: TRBJ2-3

CDR3: CASSLPLDRANTEAFF
length: 16
size: NA
V: TRBV7-2
J: TRBJ1-1

CDR3: CASSLARPTASYEQYF
length: 16
size: NA
V: TRBV7-8
J: TRBJ2-7

CDR3: CASSLSRDTEAFF
length: 13
size: NA
V: TRBV7-3
J: TRBJ1-1

CDR3: CSVRDRGDYGYTF
length: 13
size: NA
V: TRBV29-1
J: TRBJ1-2

CDR3: CASSETMVNTEAFF
length: 14
size: NA
V: TRBV6-1
J: TRBJ1-1

CDR3: CASSLIGENTEAFF
length: 14
size: NA
V: TRBV5-4
J: TRBJ1-1

CDR3: CASSLTGGRVDGYTF
length: 15
size: NA
V: TRBV7-3
J: TRBJ1-2

CDR3: CAWSVGSSGGGTDTQYF
length: 17
size: NA
V: TRBV30
J: TRBJ2-3

CDR3: CASSSLRGNEQFF
length: 13
size: NA
V: TRBV18
J: TRBJ2-1

CDR3: CASRSTQVSIWEQYF
length: 15
size: few
V: TRBV5-1
J: TRBJ2-7

CDR3: CASSLGRGNTEAFF
length: 14
size: NA
V: TRBV5-1
J: TRBJ1-1

CDR3: CVRSPPLADTDTQYF
length: 15
size: NA
V: TRBV7-5
J: TRBJ2-3

CDR3: CATSDLRTGYQLFF
length: 14
size: NA
V: TRBV24-1
J: TRBJ2-2

CDR3: CASSLGPGQTDGYTF
length: 15
size: once
V: TRBV5-1
J: TRBJ1-2

CDR3: CASSPPPTGRTGELFF
length: 16
size: NA
V: TRBV9
J: TRBJ2-2

CDR3: CASSYQGRTTEAFF
length: 14
size: once
V: TRBV6-6
J: TRBJ1-1

CDR3: CASSQGSRGETQYF
length: 14
size: NA
V: TRBV4-2
J: TRBJ2-5

CDR3: CANRDNNEQFF
length: 11
size: NA
V: TRBV10-3
J: TRBJ2-1

CDR3: CASSAQGQGESPLHF
length: 15
size: NA
V: TRBV9
J: TRBJ1-6

CDR3: CASGLGLAGGGYGYTF
length: 16
size: NA
V: TRBV12-5
J: TRBJ1-2

CDR3: CASSRDLKETQYF
length: 13
size: NA
V: TRBV3-1/TRBV3-2
J: TRBJ2-5

CDR3: CASRPLDRDTDTQYF
length: 15
size: NA
V: TRBV19
J: TRBJ2-3

CDR3: CASSFGGELETQYF
length: 14
size: NA
V: TRBV5-1
J: TRBJ2-5

CDR3: CAWSASGTDTQYF
length: 13
size: NA
V: TRBV30
J: TRBJ2-3

CDR3: CSVEGQGSSGANVLTF
length: 16
size: NA
V: TRBV29-1
J: TRBJ2-6

CDR3: CASSLGLAVHEQYF
length: 14
size: NA
V: TRBV7-2
J: TRBJ2-7

CDR3: CASSDSIPGMNTEAFF
length: 16
size: NA
V: TRBV6-4
J: TRBJ1-1

CDR3: CASSLGGSPLHF
length: 12
size: NA
V: TRBV28
J: TRBJ1-6

CDR3: CASSLTTSGSGELFF
length: 15
size: NA
V: TRBV7-3
J: TRBJ2-2

CDR3: CASSHRGTGGAQYF
length: 14
size: once
V: TRBV5-8
J: TRBJ2-4

CDR3: CASGASDRPYEQYF
length: 14
size: NA
V: TRBV6-5
J: TRBJ2-7

CDR3: CASSLGPGNTEAFF
length: 14
size: NA
V: TRBV7-2
J: TRBJ1-1

CDR3: CASRTGFADTQYF
length: 13
size: once
V: TRBV30
J: TRBJ2-3

CDR3: CASSEAPGAYYGYTF
length: 15
size: NA
V: TRBV2
J: TRBJ1-2

CDR3: CASSASRTGDRSYNSPLHF
length: 19
size: NA
V: TRBV27
J: TRBJ1-6

CDR3: CASREVEAWNTEAFF
length: 15
size: once
V: TRBV6-5
J: TRBJ1-1

CDR3: CASSLDGVGGPETQYF
length: 16
size: NA
V: TRBV5-1
J: TRBJ2-5

CDR3: CASSYNTEDTDTQYF
length: 15
size: NA
V: TRBV13
J: TRBJ2-3